This entry features one TCR beta chain sequence. What this receptor recognizes is not known. No per-base quality is available; no much larger clone lies one base away. This record comes from a study of T cell responses to AZD1222 COVID-19 vaccine (dated by TCRdb to 2020 to 2023). Regarding the complete study: A total of approximately 240 trial participants underwent TCR sequencing, of whom roughly 210 had received two doses of AZD1222 and roughly 26 had received two doses of the MenACWY control vaccine. Enrollment into the trials was organized by age into subgroups of 18-55, 56-69 and 70-plus years, and those subgroups contained about 160, 30 and 59 TCR-sequenced participants, respectively. What the work shows at the level of the full study, not this receptor alone: Because no samples from the day 14 peak response were available, repertoires could be characterized only after the peak T cell response. Epitopes outside the regions mutated in the B.1.351 and B.1.1.7 variants were reportedly recognized by nearly half of the unique spike-specific TCRs. Participants were mostly white British, with more females than males. The authors suggested clonal diversity may have been underestimated. The 56-69-year group was small, and its depth increase did not reach significance, likely because of low power. A significant rise in spike-specific TCR breadth and depth was observed after two AZD1222 doses relative to day 0 and relative to MenACWY recipients. Vaccine-associated CD4 TCRs spanned the whole spike protein, with dominant responses in regions 160-218 and 743-854. Only a handful of AZD1222 recipients were SARS-CoV-2 seropositive at baseline, limiting conclusions about previously exposed vaccinees.

What the time point label conveys for this sample: about 28 days (+/-7) after the second vaccine dose. AZD1222 recipients with second doses at about 4 weeks or about 12 weeks were pooled, because spike-specific TCR depth and breadth did not differ between schedules. Vaccinee samples came from UK trials COV001 and COV002, including a single-blind randomized controlled phase 2/3 trial of AZD1222 (ChAdOx1 nCoV-19) in healthy adults. For TCRbeta chain sequencing, PBMC samples from trial participants were taken at day 0 and at day 28 after the second dose. The CDR3 regions of human TCRbeta chains were analyzed by immunosequencing. The study's processing was this. TCRs in the repertoires were matched against a reference library of SARS-CoV-2-specific TCRs that had been generated with the MIRA antigen-specificity platform. Breadth was defined as the fraction of unique TCRs that were SARS-CoV-2-associated. Depth was defined as the fraction of total T cells that were SARS-CoV-2-associated. Using the MIRA data, each spike-specific TCR was assigned both to the spike region to which the TCR was reactive and to a CD4 or CD8 class. Log10-transformed breadth and depth values were compared by one-way ANOVA with Sidak's multiple comparisons tests. TCRdb stores this immuneACCESS table with in-frame sequences only. Part of the clones is absent; in the studies checked, under half of the shortfall reflects unresolved V genes, and no reason is known for the rest. That table supplies the V and J calls and clone size; D and trimming were determined from the DNA. This sample is represented by 80,000 to 95,000 clones; 88% of them were singletons. The top ten constitute 6.9% of the sample.

The input for sequencing was peripheral blood, taken 28 days after the second AZD1222 dose. The TCR was taken from an adult who received the AZD1222 COVID-19 vaccine.

The CDR3 protein is CASSPGLAGRQYF. The DNA sequence is TGTGCCAGCAGCCCCGGACTAGCGGGAAGACAGTACTTC. The rearrangement joined TRBV12-3 or TRBV12-4 to TRBJ2-7; TRBD2 lines up with 12 middle nucleotides. V is cut back by 6 bases and J by 10 bases, with 7 bases in the junction unmatched. The CDR3 contains 13 residues, cysteine and phenylalanine counted. Only CDR3 DNA is held: 39 bases, read in frame from base 1.